The 18 T cell receptor beta chains presented below share a single source sample, sequenced in a study of shared clonotypes between healthy human individuals (dated by TCRdb to 2020 to 2021). Libraries were made using the immunoSEQ multiplex PCR assay. Sourced from immuneACCESS, this table was stored by TCRdb with only in-frame sequences that have V and J called. A share of the clones is absent; for the studies checked, an unresolved V gene accounts for under half, and the remainder has no known explanation. This sample is represented by roughly 700,000 clones; less than 85% of them were singletons. Together, the top ten hold about 1.8% of the sample. Material: memory CD4+ T cells sorted from blood. The cell subset or site label here, explained by the study, means: CD45RA-negative fraction. These receptors all stem from a woman under 40 in good health.

This chain joins TRBV6-4 and TRBJ2-1, with TRBD2 matching 7 bases. There are 15 residues in the CDR3. Trimming took 1 base from V and 8 from J; bases not matched to a gene: 8. Germline CDR1 is MRHNA and CDR2 is SNTAGT. The CDR3 DNA follows: TGTGCCAGCAGTGACTGGGCTGGTGGGAGGGATGAGCAGTTCTTC. Translation: CASSDWAGGRDEQFF.

This clone was recorded a few times. The rearrangement joins TRBV19 to TRBJ1-5; the D gene is possibly TRBD1 (6 bases). V was cut by 8 bases and J by 9 bases, with 17 bases left in between. This CDR3 has 13 amino acids. Per germline, CDR1 LNHDA and CDR2 SQIVND (reference sequence). The CDR3 bases are TGTGCCAGTCGCGGACAGAGCCTCCTGCCCCAGCATTTT. Residues: CASRGQSLLPQHF. Supplemented by reference TRBV19 and TRBJ1-5, the full variable domain reads DGGITQSPKYLFRKEGQNVTLSCEQNLNHDAMYWYRQDPGQGLRLIYYSQIVNDFQKGDIAEGYSVSREKKESFPLTVTSAQKNPTAFYLCASRGQSLLPQHFGDGTRLSIL.

The V and J genes are TRBV18 and TRBJ2-5; perhaps TRBD2 as D (6 bases). Trimming left V 8 bases short and J 3 bases short, with 16 bases between. There are 14 residues in the CDR3. The germline CDR1 and CDR2 sequences are KGHSH and LQKENI. The CDR3: CASGSSARKETQYF. CDR3 nucleotides: TGTGCCAGCGGATCTAGCGCGAGAAAAGAGACCCAGTACTTC.

The chain employs TRBV19 and TRBJ1-4, with 7 bases matching TRBD1. Germline values: CDR1 LNHDA, CDR2 SQIVND (reference sequence). The junction had 4 bases not matched to a gene; V was cut back by 6 bases and J by 0 bases. This CDR3 has 15 residues. CDR3 residues: CASRDRAPTNEKLFF. DNA of the CDR3: TGTGCCAGTAGAGACAGGGCCCCAACTAATGAAAAACTGTTTTTT.

The genes are TRBV2 and TRBJ2-4; TRBD2 agrees at 7 bases. The CDR3 consists of 16 residues. V trimming: 0 bases; J trimming: 7 bases; junction bases outside the gene matches: 9. Germline-derived CDR1 and CDR2 are SNHLY and FYNNEI. CDR3 sequence: CASSEARTRGANIQYF. The CDR3 DNA reads TGTGCCAGCAGTGAAGCGCGGACTAGGGGTGCGAACATTCAGTACTTC.

The chain combines TRBV7-3 with TRBJ2-3, with 9 bases lining up with TRBD2. The CDR3 has 16 amino acids. In germline, CDR1 is SGHTA, CDR2 FQGTGA. V trimming: 1 base; J trimming: 3 bases; junction bases outside the gene matches: 5. This chain's CDR3 is CASSLSQAGGTDTQYF. In DNA, the CDR3 is TGTGCCAGCAGCTTAAGTCAGGCGGGAGGGACAGATACGCAGTATTTT.

There are a few counts of this clone. The J gene is TRBJ1-1, the V gene TRBV6-6; perhaps TRBD1 as D (6 bases). Germline CDR1 MNHNY, CDR2 SVGAGI (reference sequence). The length of the CDR3 is 12 residues. With 4 bases removed from V and 7 bases from J, the gap between germline ends came to 10 bases. Here the CDR3 DNA reads TGTGCCAGCAGTTCACAGGGCTATGAAGCTTTCTTT. Amino acids: CASSSQGYEAFF.

A word on this clone: Because the CDR3's place on the DNA is in doubt, the DNA is left out and the CDR3 is given as listed by TCRdb. The V gene is TRBV9, the J gene TRBJ2-1. Per germline, CDR1 SGDLS and CDR2 YYNGEE. The CDR3 adds up to 12 amino acids, both ends counted. Here the CDR3 reads CASSVAGGALFF.

The rearrangement uses TRBV4-2 and TRBJ2-7, with TRBD2 identical over 9 bases. The CDR3 spans 16 residues. The ends lost 4 bases at V and 2 bases at J; junction bases unmatched: 9. Germline V CDR1 and CDR2: LGHNA, YNFKEQ. CDR3 in DNA: TGTGCCAGCAGCCCGCTGGGGTTAGCGGGAGCCTACGAGCAGTACTTC. It specifies CASSPLGLAGAYEQYF.

The table lists this clone with a few counts. The V gene is TRBV25-1, the J gene TRBJ2-7; TRBD1 matches at 9 bases. Per the germline V gene, CDR1 is MGHDK and CDR2 is SYGVNS. V trimming: 1 base; J trimming: 4 bases; junction bases outside the gene matches: 5. CDR3 size: 15 residues. DNA for the CDR3: TGTGCCAGCAGTGAATCCGGACAGGGGAAATACGAGCAGTACTTC. This gives the protein CASSESGQGKYEQYF.

This sequence joins TRBV6-5 and TRBJ1-4; a weak D match, TRBD1 (6 bases). The CDR3 is 13 residues long. Trimming took 6 bases from V and 8 from J, leaving 13 bases between them. Germline loops: CDR1 MNHEY, CDR2 SVGAGI. The CDR3 DNA is TGTGCCAGCAGCCGCACAGGGTACGAAAAACTGTTTTTT. Amino acid sequence: CASSRTGYEKLFF.

The rearrangement uses TRBV27 and TRBJ2-2; no definite D call. The CDR3 extends over 13 amino acids. The ends were cut back, 1 base at V and 6 bases at J, with 6 bases in the middle. Germline CDR1 MNHEY, CDR2 SMNVEV (reference sequence). The DNA of the CDR3 is TGTGCCAGCAGTTTATTCATCGCCGGGGAGCTGTTTTTT. Encoded protein: CASSLFIAGELFF.

The V and J genes are TRBV9 and TRBJ2-5; 12 nucleotides match TRBD2. V was clipped by 4 bases and J by 5 bases; unmatched bases: 9. Germline CDR1 and CDR2: SGDLS and YYNGEE. CDR3 length: 16 residues. CDR3 DNA sequence: TGTGCCAGCAGCCGTACTAGCGGGAGGCCCCTCGAGACCCAGTACTTC. Translation: CASSRTSGRPLETQYF. Supplemented by reference TRBV9 and TRBJ2-5, the full variable domain reads DSGVTQTPKHLITATGQRVTLRCSPRSGDLSVYWYQQSLDQGLQFLIQYYNGEERAKGNILERFSAQQFPDLHSELNLSSLELGDSALYFCASSRTSGRPLETQYFGPGTRLLVL.

This clone was observed a few times. The gene calls are TRBV7-3 and TRBJ1-2, with D tentatively TRBD1 (6 bases). V was pared by 5 bases and J by 8 bases, with 15 bases between. The CDR3 runs 13 residues. From germline, CDR1 is SGHTA and CDR2 FQGTGA. The CDR3 DNA reads as TGTGCCAGCAGCCCCCACCCAGGGGTCGGCTACACCTTC. Residues: CASSPHPGVGYTF.

This clone was counted a few times. The V gene is TRBV19, the J gene TRBJ2-3, with a possible D match to TRBD1 (6 bases). Germline loops: CDR1 LNHDA, CDR2 SQIVND (reference sequence). The CDR3 has 17 amino acids. V was cut by 4 bases and J by 6 bases, with 23 bases left in between. CDR3 region: CASSRDKGIGASDTQYF. In nucleotides, the CDR3 is TGTGCCAGTAGTAGGGACAAGGGTATCGGGGCGTCGGATACGCAGTATTTT.

Turning to this clone: The same CDR3 is also encoded by other DNA sequences in this sample. The chain is built from TRBV20-1 and TRBJ1-2; D unclear. V lost 6 bases and J 4 bases, leaving 9 bases between the germline ends. The CDR3 runs to 11 residues. Germline CDR1 and CDR2: DFQATT and SNEGSKA (reference sequence). CDR3 amino acids: CSAREGYGYTF. CDR3 sequence (DNA): TGCAGTGCCCGAGAGGGCTATGGCTACACCTTC.

The V call is TRBV3-1 (or the pseudogene TRBV3-2), the J call TRBJ1-1; no reliable D call. V was trimmed by 4 bases and J by 12 bases, leaving 6 bases between them. This CDR3 has 9 residues. The germline V gene encodes CDR1 LGHDT and CDR2 YNNKEL (reference sequence). The CDR3 sequence is CASSPLTFF. The DNA of the CDR3 is TGTGCCAGCAGCCCTTTGACTTTCTTT.

This chain uses TRBV5-1 with TRBJ2-1; TRBD1 matches at 11 bases. The CDR3 is 15 residues long. The junction had 5 bases not matched to a gene; V was cut back by 0 bases and J by 9 bases. Germline V gene lookup returns CDR1 SGHRS and CDR2 YFSETQ. The CDR3 loop reads CASSLGWTGGGEQFF. The CDR3 DNA reads as TGCGCCAGCAGCTTGGGATGGACAGGGGGCGGTGAGCAGTTCTTC.